This T cell receptor (beta chain) was documented in a study of Graves' ophthalmopathy and Graves' hyperthyroidism. CDR1 and CDR2 from the germline V gene are MGHDK and SYGVNS. V was cut by 2 bases and J by 3 bases, with 16 bases left in between. CDR3 length: 16 residues. Amplified material comprised TCR beta CDR3 regions derived from RNA transcripts. First-round RT-PCR with HTBI primers preceded a second-round multiplex PCR. TCRdb called the multiplex PCR reads again in MiXCR, with one record for every CDR3 protein. Of under 200,000 distinct CDR3 sequences in the sample, less than 45% were seen once. This clonotype was seen only a few times.

The sequencing sample was made of peripheral blood. The clonotype comes from a middle-aged woman with Graves' ophthalmopathy. The chain joins TRBV25-1 to TRBJ2-5; possible D gene TRBD2, 6 bases. CDR3 bases: TGTGCCAGCAGTGAAATTTTGGGGGGATCTGAAGAGACCCAGTACTTC. It yields the protein CASSEILGGSEETQYF.